This passage covers 10 T cell receptor beta chains from one sample sequenced in a study of CD8 T cells in ankylosing spondylitis. TCRdb analysed the 5' RACE reads with MiXCR anew, one entry per CDR3 protein. The sample consists of 300,000 to 400,000 distinct CDR3 sequences, roughly 14% of them appearing once. Sequencing was carried out using blood, either unsorted or a sorted T cell fraction (not recorded which). The origin of the receptors is a male donor with ankylosing spondylitis or in good health (not recorded which).

V and J are TRBV20-1 and TRBJ2-5, with 10 bases that match TRBD2. From germline, CDR1 is DFQATT and CDR2 SNEGSKA (reference sequence). This CDR3 contains 15 residues. V gave up 7 bases and J gave up 5 bases; unmatched junction bases: 13. The CDR3, as DNA: TGCAGTGTTACTCCTAGCGGGGGTTTCCGGGAGACCCAGTACTTC. Translation gives CSVTPSGGFRETQYF.

This clonotype was recorded many times. This sequence joins TRBV12-3 or TRBV12-4 and TRBJ2-1; 9 bases align to TRBD1. Trimming removed 8 bases from V and 4 bases from J; junction bases left unmatched: 6. The CDR3 spans 14 residues. The CDR3 nucleotides read TGTGCCAGCGTGGGACAGGGAAAGTACAATGAGCAGTTCTTC. It translates to CASVGQGKYNEQFF.

The chain couples TRBV12-3 or TRBV12-4 to TRBJ2-1; 10 positions match TRBD2. Trimming cost V 6 bases and J 10 bases; bases outside gene matches: 12. CDR3 size: 15 residues. The CDR3 sequence is CASRPPPGLANEQFF. The CDR3 DNA follows: TGTGCCAGCAGACCACCTCCGGGACTAGCGAACGAGCAGTTCTTC.

The V gene is TRBV14, the J gene TRBJ2-2; no clear D gene. Germline assignment: CDR1 SGHDN and CDR2 FVKESK. V dropped 3 bases and J dropped 2 bases, with 7 bases sitting between them. The CDR3 spans 14 residues. CDR3 region: CASSHLSNTGELFF. The CDR3, as DNA: TGTGCCAGCAGCCATCTTAGCAACACCGGGGAGCTGTTTTTT. Combining the CDR3 with reference TRBV14 and TRBJ2-2 gives the whole variable domain EAGVTQFPSHSVIEKGQTVTLRCDPISGHDNLYWYRRVMGKEIKFLLHFVKESKQDESGMPNNRFLAERTGGTYSTLKVQPAELEDSGVYFCASSHLSNTGELFFGEGSRLTVL.

The rearrangement links TRBV25-1 to TRBJ2-1; D is perhaps TRBD2 (6 bases). V lost 6 bases, J lost 9 bases, and 21 bases lay in between. The germline V gene encodes CDR1 MGHDK and CDR2 SYGVNS. This CDR3 region has 15 residues. The CDR3 spells CASSRFGSLPGEQFF. CDR3 DNA sequence: TGTGCCAGCAGCCGGTTCGGGAGTTTGCCGGGTGAGCAGTTCTTC.

This clonotype was detected a few times. For the CDR3, the DNA is TGCAGTGCTCAGACTAGCGGGATACTCTACGAGCAGTACTTC. Its protein product is CSAQTSGILYEQYF. The chain couples TRBV20-1 to TRBJ2-7, with 11 positions matching TRBD2. The germline gives CDR1 DFQATT, CDR2 SNEGSKA (reference sequence). The V and J ends lost 5 bases and 3 bases, in that order; junction bases with no gene match: 6. CDR3 length equals 14 residues.

This clonotype has a count of ten or more. The chain recombines TRBV12-3 or TRBV12-4 with TRBJ1-3; D possibly corresponds to TRBD1 (6 bases). There are 13 residues in the CDR3. V lost 5 bases and J lost 4, with 9 bases in between. CDR3 sequence: CASSTGSGNTIYF. CDR3 coding DNA: TGTGCCAGCAGTACAGGGAGCGGAAACACCATATATTTT.

This clonotype was seen a few times. This chain connects TRBV30 to TRBJ1-1, with 9 positions matching TRBD1. The V gene's germline CDR1 is GTSNPN and CDR2 SVGIG (reference sequence). This CDR3 has 14 residues. Unmatched junction bases numbered 6, after V lost 0 bases and J lost 7 bases. CDR3 protein: CAWSVLADRGEAFF. The DNA of the CDR3 is TGTGCCTGGAGTGTTCTCGCGGACAGGGGTGAAGCTTTCTTT.

Only a few counts were recorded for this clonotype. The chain combines TRBV5-1 with TRBJ1-2; no definite D call. The germline V gene encodes CDR1 SGHRS and CDR2 YFSETQ. This CDR3 region has 14 residues. V lost 4 bases and J 4 bases, leaving 14 bases between the germline ends. CDR3 nucleotide sequence: TGCGCCAGCAGCGCCGGAGGAGGGTTCTATGGCTACACCTTC. This sequence encodes CASSAGGGFYGYTF.

This clonotype was detected only a few times. The rearrangement joins TRBV20-1 to TRBJ1-1, with D unclear. Germline CDR1 reads DFQATT; CDR2 reads SNEGSKA (reference sequence). The V end was cut by 4 bases, the J end by 1 base, with 16 bases between. CDR3 length: 15 amino acids. CDR3 DNA sequence: TGCAGTGCTATACCCCCCGTCCCAGCGAACACTGAAGCTTTCTTT. Protein product: CSAIPPVPANTEAFF.